This T cell receptor (beta chain) came from a study of beta chain features in type 1 diabetes. Germline V lookup: CDR1 SGHTA, CDR2 FQGNSA. Trimming pared 3 bases from V and 1 base from J, leaving 11 bases between. This CDR3 contains 15 residues. The authors reverse transcribed all of the isolated RNA, so sequencing captured expressed TCRB transcripts. Assay: immunoSEQ multiplex PCR; the TCRdb copy retains only in-frame clones and omits some. The sample shows hundreds of thousands of clones, roughly 14% of them seen only once. This clone has more than one count but fewer than ten. This sequence was found in a man in his thirties or forties in good health. This rearrangement joins TRBV7-2 to TRBJ2-3, with D perhaps matching TRBD2 (6 bases). Sequencing used naive CD4+ T cells from blood. CDR3 nucleotide sequence: TGTGCCAGCAGCTTTAGAACGGGAGGCACAGATACGCAGTATTTT. This encodes CASSFRTGGTDTQYF. Combining the CDR3 with reference TRBV7-2 and TRBJ2-3 gives the whole variable domain GAGVSQSPSNKVTEKGKDVELRCDPISGHTALYWYRQSLGQGLEFLIYFQGNSAPDKSGLPSDRFSAERTGGSVSTLTIQRTQQEDSAVYLCASSFRTGGTDTQYFGPGTRLTVL.